This T cell receptor beta chain is from a study of blood T cell repertoires in COVID-19 (dated by TCRdb to 2020 to 2022). For the study in its entirety: The collaborator samples originated in the United States, Italy and Spain and spanned the acute and convalescent phases of COVID-19. The material from the prospective study consisted of cDNA or gDNA derived from T cells, B-cell-depleted T cells, or PBMCs. Deeply sampled blood TCRbeta repertoires from subjects exposed to, actively infected with, or recovered from COVID-19 were included in the dataset. A freely available public database, intended as a resource for researchers studying the immune response to SARS-CoV-2, is where the repertoires were released. The samples were drawn from the first 160 participants of the ongoing ImmuneRACE study and from some 1,300 subjects provided by 6 global collaborators. A de-identified subject ID, COVID-19 status, age in years and sex were almost always included in the sample metadata. Where available, HLA class I and class II types were taken from metadata supplied by the sample provider and were not determined by assay-based typing. The full study reports these points: The quantity of clinical and demographic metadata differed by source and by participant and was supplied without curation.

TCRbeta CDR3 regions were amplified from genomic DNA by means of the immunoSEQ Assay, a bias-controlled multiplex PCR. The paper's processing steps were these. Within the assay, amplification of reference gene primers was used to estimate how many nucleated cells each sample contained. Sequence reads were collapsed and filtered to measure the absolute abundance of every unique TCRbeta CDR3 rearrangement. Productive Simpson clonality was computed per sample as the square root of Simpson's diversity index over productive rearrangements. TCRdb provides this immuneACCESS table in a form limited to in-frame rearrangements. Some clones are lacking; in checked studies, under half of them reflect an unresolved V gene, and why the rest are absent is not known. V, J and clone size are taken as reported in that table, and D and trimming were inferred from the DNA itself. The sample has tens of thousands of clones on record, approximately 86% of them singletons. Roughly 6.1% of the sample belongs to the ten largest clones.

Sequences MDHEN (CDR1) and SYDVKM (CDR2) are obtained from the germline V gene. Germline trimming amounts to 6 bases on V and 2 bases on J, with 9 as the count of junction bases outside the gene matches. There are 15 amino acids in the CDR3, from cysteine to phenylalanine inclusive. Here the CDR3 DNA is all that survives: 45 bases in frame from base 1. The collaborating institutions used their own protocols to collect whole blood in K2EDTA tubes. For TCRbeta analysis, collaborators shipped samples in one of three forms: frozen whole blood, isolated PBMCs, or DNA extracted from either of those sample types. With regard to this clone: What antigen it recognizes has not been identified. Per-nucleotide qualities are absent, and no much larger clonotype sits a single base away.

Sequenced sample: peripheral blood. The chain is made from TRBV28 and TRBJ2-5, with 7 middle bases fitting TRBD1. The TCR was taken from a woman aged 50 to 60 with acute or convalescent COVID-19. The bases read TGTGCCAGCAGCCCCGACAGGGTTGGGCAAGAGACCCAGTACTTC. It encodes CASSPDRVGQETQYF.